Listed below are T cell receptor beta chains from one sample, sequenced in a study of control samples from healthy donors and cancer patients. Only in-frame clones appear in the TCRdb table, and some are missing; sequencing was by immunoSEQ multiplex PCR. This sample has around 130,000 clones, with roughly 90% found just once. The sequencing input was blood. The receptors were gathered from a man aged 18 to 30 in good health. Each CDR3 is given with its conserved first and last residue. A D gene is named only where the DNA matches it firmly. Not all rows give a size; the values are once, few, many and, for expanded clones, a class.

TRBJ1-3,TRBV18,-,-,17,CASSPRSQAFSGNTIYF,TGTGCCAGCTCACCAAGGTCGCAGGCCTTCTCTGGAAACACCATATATTTT
TRBJ2-3,TRBV14,-,once,12,CASSQVEDTQYF,TGTGCCAGCAGCCAAGTAGAAGATACGCAGTATTTT
TRBJ1-5,TRBV2,-,-,12,CASRAGRGPQHF,TGTGCCAGCAGGGCCGGCAGGGGGCCCCAGCATTTT
TRBJ2-7,TRBV6-2/TRBV6-3,-,once,13,CASSYSLSYEQYF,TGTGCCAGCAGTTACTCTCTCTCCTACGAGCAGTACTTC
TRBJ1-1,TRBV7-9,TRBD1,-,14,CASSFWDRPTEAFF,TGTGCCAGCAGCTTTTGGGACAGGCCCACTGAAGCTTTCTTT
TRBJ2-1,TRBV19,TRBD2,-,15,CASSIGLAAYNEQFF,TGTGCCAGTAGTATAGGGCTAGCGGCCTACAATGAGCAGTTCTTC
TRBJ2-7,TRBV11-2,-,-,15,CASSPRVLGNYEQYF,TGTGCCAGCAGCCCTAGAGTCCTGGGAAACTACGAGCAGTACTTC
TRBJ2-2,TRBV30,-,-,14,CAWKYEGITGELFF,TGTGCCTGGAAGTATGAGGGAATCACCGGGGAGCTGTTTTTT
TRBJ2-7,TRBV5-1,TRBD1,-,16,CASSLGLGQISYEQYF,TGCGCCAGCAGCTTGGGACTGGGACAGATCTCCTACGAGCAGTACTTC
TRBJ2-2,TRBV6-5,-,-,15,CASTKRGANTGELFF,TGTGCCAGCACCAAAAGGGGGGCGAACACCGGGGAGCTGTTTTTT
TRBJ2-1,TRBV6-1,-,-,16,CASSGMVLDPYNEQFF,TGTGCCAGCAGTGGCATGGTGCTAGATCCCTACAATGAGCAGTTCTTC
TRBJ1-1,TRBV3-1/TRBV3-2,TRBD1,-,14,CASSRGQANTEAFF,TGTGCCAGCAGCCGAGGACAGGCGAACACTGAAGCTTTCTTT
TRBJ1-4,TRBV6-1,-,-,14,CASSEVRGREKLFF,TGTGCCAGCAGTGAAGTAAGGGGACGTGAAAAACTGTTTTTT
TRBJ2-7,TRBV18,-,-,14,CASSPRIREDEQYF,TGTGCCAGCTCACCACGGATCAGGGAGGACGAGCAGTACTTC
TRBJ1-2,TRBV30,-,-,16,CAWTGPPGRGRNGYTF,TGTGCCTGGACCGGGCCCCCGGGGAGGGGTCGGAATGGCTACACCTTC
TRBJ2-3,TRBV14,-,-,15,CASSHPQRSTDTQYF,TGTGCCAGCAGCCATCCCCAGCGGAGCACAGATACGCAGTATTTT
TRBJ2-3,TRBV30,-,-,14,CAWNGRGGTDTQYF,TGTGCCTGGAACGGGCGGGGAGGCACAGATACGCAGTATTTT
TRBJ2-3,TRBV10-2,TRBD2,-,15,CASSAGLVGTDTQYF,TGCGCCAGCAGTGCCGGACTAGTCGGCACAGATACGCAGTATTTT
TRBJ2-5,TRBV2,TRBD1,-,15,CASRKQGAGGETQYF,TGTGCCAGCAGGAAACAGGGGGCAGGGGGAGAGACCCAGTACTTC
TRBJ2-7,TRBV19,-,-,14,CASSLNGGYYEQYF,TGTGCCAGTAGCCTTAATGGGGGGTACTACGAGCAGTACTTC
TRBJ1-5,TRBV19,-,-,15,CASSKQGWSDQPQHF,TGTGCCAGTAGTAAACAGGGATGGAGCGATCAGCCCCAGCATTTT
TRBJ2-1,TRBV11-2,-,-,14,CASSFNRPWEEQFF,TGTGCCAGCAGCTTTAACAGGCCTTGGGAGGAGCAGTTCTTC
TRBJ1-2,TRBV4-1,TRBD1,-,18,CASSLLQGQGIEIAGYTF,TGCGCCAGCAGCCTACTCCAGGGACAGGGGATTGAAATTGCTGGCTACACCTTC
TRBJ2-6,TRBV30,-,-,13,CAWSPPRANVLTF,TGTGCCTGGAGCCCCCCTCGGGCCAACGTCCTGACTTTC
TRBJ1-3,TRBV5-1,TRBD1,-,20,CASSLDAPGTGGRSGNTIYF,TGCGCCAGCAGCTTGGATGCACCCGGGACAGGGGGCCGGTCTGGAAACACCATATATTTT
TRBJ1-3,TRBV19,TRBD1,-,17,CASSRGTGGLSGNTIYF,TGTGCCAGTAGTAGGGGAACAGGGGGCCTCTCTGGAAACACCATATATTTT
TRBJ1-1,TRBV13,-,-,18,CASSPRPHRTEMNTEAFF,TGTGCCAGCAGCCCACGGCCACACCGGACAGAGATGAACACTGAAGCTTTCTTT
TRBJ2-3,TRBV5-1,-,-,15,CASSSGFGGTDTQYF,TGCGCCAGCAGCTCAGGGTTTGGTGGCACAGATACGCAGTATTTT
TRBJ2-1,TRBV6-5,-,-,13,CASTNGDYNEQFF,TGTGCCAGCACCAATGGGGACTACAATGAGCAGTTCTTC
TRBJ1-4,TRBV30,-,-,16,CACRKTLTGRNEKLFF,TGTGCCTGCAGAAAGACGTTGACAGGTCGGAATGAAAAACTGTTTTTT
TRBJ1-2,TRBV6-1,-,-,15,CASSEVPEGNYGYTF,TGTGCCAGCAGTGAAGTCCCAGAGGGGAACTATGGCTACACCTTC
TRBJ2-7,TRBV6-5,-,-,12,CASTGTAGEQYF,TGTGCCAGCACCGGGACGGCGGGTGAGCAGTACTTC
TRBJ1-2,TRBV3-1/TRBV3-2,-,-,16,CASSQGWVQGSYGYTF,TGTGCCAGCAGCCAAGGGTGGGTCCAGGGGAGCTATGGCTACACCTTC
TRBJ1-1,TRBV9,-,-,14,CASSAPTMNTEAFF,TGTGCCAGCAGCGCCCCTACAATGAACACTGAAGCTTTCTTT
TRBJ2-1,TRBV5-1,-,-,15,CASSPSVSSYNEQFF,TGCGCCAGCAGCCCTTCGGTGAGCTCCTACAATGAGCAGTTCTTC